The 17 T cell receptor beta chains in this list originate from one sample, sequenced in a study of CXCR3-negative and CXCR3-positive naive CD8 T cells. The study made its TRB cDNA libraries by 5' RACE, adding UMI labels. TCRdb re-called the 5' RACE reads; every CDR3 protein appears as one record, without DNA. In all, the sample yields 45,000 to 65,000 distinct CDR3 sequences. The sequencing sample was made of naive CXCR3- CD8+ T cells from blood. This sample's subset: CD45RO-CCR7+CD27+CD95- naive CD8+ T cells lacking CXCR3 (TNR3-). Receptors originate from a human donor in good health. Some clones in this sample may be carry-over from other donors' samples.

The rearrangement joins TRBV28 to TRBJ2-7; TCRdb indicates TRBD1, and absent DNA this call remains unverified. CDR1 is MDHEN and CDR2 is SYDVKM in the germline V gene. This CDR3 region has 14 residues. The CDR3 reads CASSLQGLSYEQYF. Drawing the rest from reference TRBV28 and TRBJ2-7, the complete variable domain is DVKVTQSSRYLVKRTGEKVFLECVQDMDHENMFWYRQDPGLGLRLIYFSYDVKMKEKGDIPEGYSVSREKKERFSLILESASTNQTSMYLCASSLQGLSYEQYFGPGTRLTVT.

This rearrangement joins TRBV2 to TRBJ2-2; the D gene TCRdb calls, TRBD1, cannot be checked with no DNA. Per the germline V gene, CDR1 is SNHLY and CDR2 is FYNNEI. The CDR3 has 16 residues. The CDR3 here is CASSSAGTKNTGELFF.

V gene TRBV5-1 combines with J gene TRBJ2-7. The CDR3 totals 13 residues. Germline V gene lookup returns CDR1 SGHRS and CDR2 YFSETQ. This CDR3 is CASGYRGSYEQYF.

The chain joins TRBV15 to TRBJ2-7. Germline V lookup: CDR1 LNHNV, CDR2 YYDKDF (reference sequence). The CDR3 length is 16 residues. The CDR3 is CATSRVFVAGGDEQYF.

The rearrangement joins TRBV12-3 or TRBV12-4 to TRBJ1-2. The CDR3 loop spans 17 amino acids. The CDR3 sequence is CASGYWGGKSRDYGYTF.

The chain combines TRBV20-1 with TRBJ2-5; TCRdb lists TRBD2, though no DNA is available to test this call. Germline CDR1 is DFQATT and CDR2 is SNEGSKA (reference sequence). CDR3 length equals 14 residues. CDR3 sequence: CSAREAEGWETQYF.

The V gene is TRBV11-3, the J gene TRBJ2-7; TCRdb's D gene call, TRBD2, goes unchecked for lack of DNA. Germline values: CDR1 SGHNT, CDR2 YENEEA. This CDR3 comprises 11 residues. CDR3 loop: CASSGGDEQYF.

The rearrangement uses TRBV28 and TRBJ2-7. The CDR3 is made up of 14 amino acids. Germline V CDR1 and CDR2: MDHEN, SYDVKM. CDR3 amino acids: CASSLIAGFYEQYF.

V usage is TRBV4-1 and J usage is TRBJ2-5; the D call from TCRdb, TRBD1, cannot be confirmed without DNA. The CDR3 has 14 residues. Germline V gene sequence: CDR1 MGHRA, CDR2 YSYEKL. The CDR3 here is CASSQEGRQETQYF.

The J gene is TRBJ2-7, the V gene TRBV14; TCRdb's assignment of TRBD2 cannot be checked, as there is no DNA. The CDR3 runs to 17 residues. Germline V gene lookup returns CDR1 SGHDN and CDR2 FVKESK. The CDR3 here is CASSQERWQGGTYEQYF.

The chain employs TRBV29-1 and TRBJ2-4; the D gene TCRdb calls, TRBD1, cannot be checked with no DNA. The CDR3 totals 12 residues. Germline lookup yields CDR1 SQVTM and CDR2 ANQGSEA. The CDR3 sequence: CSVETGGNIQYF.

The J gene is TRBJ2-4, the V gene TRBV5-4; the D call from TCRdb, TRBD1, cannot be confirmed without DNA. The germline V gene encodes CDR1 SGHNT and CDR2 YYREEE (reference sequence). This CDR3 contains 11 residues. This CDR3 is CASSSGGGEYF.

V and J are TRBV7-6 and TRBJ2-2; the D gene TCRdb calls, TRBD2, cannot be checked with no DNA. Germline CDR1 reads SGHVS; CDR2 reads FNYEAQ. The CDR3 length is 17 residues. CDR3 amino acids: CASSWERGGTDTGELFF.

This rearrangement joins TRBV28 to TRBJ2-5. The CDR3 sequence is 13 residues long. Germline loops: CDR1 MDHEN, CDR2 SYDVKM. CDR3 residues: CAIMRAYQETQYF. The full variable domain, in which reference TRBV28 and TRBJ2-5 provide the parts outside the CDR3, is DVKVTQSSRYLVKRTGEKVFLECVQDMDHENMFWYRQDPGLGLRLIYFSYDVKMKEKGDIPEGYSVSREKKERFSLILESASTNQTSMYLCAIMRAYQETQYFGPGTRLLVL.

The V call is TRBV4-1, the J call TRBJ2-5. CDR1 is MGHRA, CDR2 YSYEKL, per germline. The CDR3 is 14 amino acids. This CDR3 is CASSQYRDQETQYF.

The V call is TRBV29-1, the J call TRBJ2-2; the TCRdb call, TRBD1, lacks DNA for checking. Per germline, CDR1 SQVTM and CDR2 ANQGSEA. The CDR3 runs to 12 residues. The CDR3 protein is CSGAGQSGELFF.

This sequence joins TRBV6-6 and TRBJ2-4; TCRdb gives TRBD1 as the D gene, but with no DNA this cannot be confirmed. CDR3 length equals 15 residues. Germline V CDR1 and CDR2: MNHNY, SVGAGI (reference sequence). Here the CDR3 reads CASSLGQLAKNIQYF.